This T cell receptor beta chain was captured by sequencing in a study of T-cell reconstitution after alpha-beta-depleted transplantation in children. Findings and caveats of the study: Counts and diversity of T cells one year after transplant came mostly from newly produced T cells.

V lost 6 bases and J 0 bases, leaving 12 bases between the germline ends. CDR3 length: 16 residues. Preparation of the TCRbeta library used unique molecular identifiers. TCRdb redid the calling of the PCR reads with MiXCR, one entry per CDR3 protein. The sample consists of 780,000 or so distinct CDR3 sequences, 15% to 20% of them appearing once. Concerning this clonotype: The antigen is not known.

The specimen was PBMCs, mostly from graft donor cells, collected 360 days after TCRalphabeta/CD19-depleted stem cell transplant. The origin of this receptor is a male patient between 5 and 17 years old who had a stem cell transplant for acute lymphoblastic leukemia, so the T cells may come from the graft donor. The V and J genes are TRBV12-3 or TRBV12-4 and TRBJ1-6; D ambiguous. CDR3: CASSSMKGSYNSPLHF. The CDR3 DNA reads TGTGCCAGCAGCTCGATGAAAGGCTCCTATAATTCACCCCTCCACTTT.